The rows below give T cell receptor beta chains drawn from one sample of a study of regulatory T cells in long-lasting Graves disease. TCRdb recomputed calls from the multiplex PCR reads with MiXCR, one row per CDR3 protein. The sample comprises hundreds of thousands of distinct CDR3 sequences, about 20% of which are singletons, and approximately 14% rests with the top ten. The sequences come from peripheral blood mononuclear cells (PBMCs), collected when the disease was refractory, from a patient treated with antithyroid drugs. Every receptor here comes from a female donor with Graves disease. Each CDR3 is given with its conserved first and last residue. The order of the fields is V gene, clone size, D gene, CDR3 protein. The D gene is left open where the match is weak. Clone size appears in some rows only: once, few, many, or a class for an expanded clone.

V: TRBV10-3; size: few; D: NA; CDR3: CAISVRFGENTEAFF
V: TRBV20-1; size: many; D: NA; CDR3: CSAIQDEMYQPQHF
V: TRBV29-1; size: few; D: NA; CDR3: CSVDGGRANEKLFF
V: TRBV6-1; size: NA; D: TRBD1; CDR3: CASSEKPRGLTGELFF
V: TRBV7-2; size: NA; D: TRBD1; CDR3: CASSPRTGGRGWYGYTF
V: TRBV5-1; size: NA; D: TRBD1; CDR3: CASSLVPGGNSPLHF
V: TRBV2; size: many; D: NA; CDR3: CASSVSSGRETQYF
V: TRBV3-1; size: NA; D: TRBD2; CDR3: CASSQLAGAGGGELFF
V: TRBV20-1; size: NA; D: NA; CDR3: CSAIRGSNQPQHF
V: TRBV28; size: many; D: NA; CDR3: CASTHSNREQYF
V: TRBV28; size: few; D: TRBD2; CDR3: CASSLIGLAGAGTGELFF
V: TRBV14; size: NA; D: NA; CDR3: CASSQAHEQFF
V: TRBV20-1; size: many; D: NA; CDR3: CSALRGTYNSPLHF
V: TRBV11-3; size: many; D: TRBD1; CDR3: CASSFRDRVYDSGANVLTF
V: TRBV5-1; size: few; D: TRBD1; CDR3: CASSFGTGLSGNTIYF
V: TRBV20-1; size: many; D: NA; CDR3: CSAKGYSYGYTF
V: TRBV2; size: few; D: TRBD2; CDR3: CASTQTSDSTDTQYF
V: TRBV3-1; size: many; D: NA; CDR3: CASSQERDGNYGYTF
V: TRBV27; size: many; D: TRBD1; CDR3: CASRTQRQGRYYGYTF
V: TRBV12-3/TRBV12-4; size: many; D: TRBD1; CDR3: CASSFYRGASGELFF
V: TRBV7-2; size: NA; D: NA; CDR3: CASGLGDTQYF
V: TRBV28; size: many; D: NA; CDR3: CASSPDSRGPQHF
V: TRBV20-1; size: NA; D: NA; CDR3: CSASSLRVQETQYF
V: TRBV13; size: few; D: NA; CDR3: CASSHRAREEQYF
V: TRBV12-3/TRBV12-4; size: NA; D: TRBD2; CDR3: CASVAGASGGELFF
V: TRBV6-5; size: NA; D: TRBD1; CDR3: CASSYSTQRQGAPLHF
V: TRBV18; size: NA; D: TRBD1; CDR3: CASSPPGGGGGRTEAFF
V: TRBV19; size: NA; D: NA; CDR3: CASSPAAGPQHF
V: TRBV20-1; size: few; D: NA; CDR3: CSAPRGDRDGYTF
V: TRBV6-1; size: many; D: NA; CDR3: CASGHSSYEQYF
V: TRBV15; size: many; D: NA; CDR3: CATSRDSVAEAFF
V: TRBV6-5; size: NA; D: NA; CDR3: CASSYLGRAEQYF
V: TRBV2; size: NA; D: NA; CDR3: CASTESGWETQYF
V: TRBV19; size: few; D: NA; CDR3: CASSTGLRVNSPLHF
V: TRBV19; size: few; D: TRBD1; CDR3: CASSRQQGETQYF
V: TRBV10-3; size: few; D: NA; CDR3: CAISDRAVNPNQPQHF
V: TRBV7-2; size: few; D: NA; CDR3: CASSPRGRGGTGELFF
V: TRBV6-5; size: NA; D: TRBD1; CDR3: CASSSSGTGYNEQFF
V: TRBV19; size: few; D: NA; CDR3: CASSIKGGPNSYEQYF
V: TRBV4-3; size: few; D: NA; CDR3: CASSQDAGRGYGYTF
V: TRBV19; size: few; D: NA; CDR3: CASSISWDQPQHF
V: TRBV7-2; size: many; D: TRBD2; CDR3: CASSLVGERGPLF
V: TRBV27; size: NA; D: TRBD2; CDR3: CASRKLGLAADTQYF
V: TRBV19; size: few; D: NA; CDR3: CASSIGLRADYEQYF
V: TRBV28; size: many; D: TRBD2; CDR3: CASSFLGGSGGWETQYF
V: TRBV28; size: many; D: TRBD1; CDR3: CASSSRTGGFAEAFF
V: TRBV19; size: few; D: TRBD1; CDR3: CASSIVTGDTGELFF
V: TRBV19; size: NA; D: TRBD2; CDR3: CASSFSGTNYEQYF
V: TRBV20-1; size: NA; D: NA; CDR3: CSAAESSGANVLTF
V: TRBV6-1; size: many; D: TRBD1; CDR3: CASEPTGWVLSNQPQHF
V: TRBV7-6; size: NA; D: NA; CDR3: CASSARGAVRKLFF
V: TRBV7-2; size: NA; D: NA; CDR3: CASSYLTEVYGYTF
V: TRBV2; size: many; D: NA; CDR3: CASSEVSASTEAFF
V: TRBV12-3/TRBV12-4; size: many; D: TRBD1; CDR3: CASSPTLSADRVYGYTF
V: TRBV12-3/TRBV12-4; size: many; D: NA; CDR3: CASSLWGSGNTIYF